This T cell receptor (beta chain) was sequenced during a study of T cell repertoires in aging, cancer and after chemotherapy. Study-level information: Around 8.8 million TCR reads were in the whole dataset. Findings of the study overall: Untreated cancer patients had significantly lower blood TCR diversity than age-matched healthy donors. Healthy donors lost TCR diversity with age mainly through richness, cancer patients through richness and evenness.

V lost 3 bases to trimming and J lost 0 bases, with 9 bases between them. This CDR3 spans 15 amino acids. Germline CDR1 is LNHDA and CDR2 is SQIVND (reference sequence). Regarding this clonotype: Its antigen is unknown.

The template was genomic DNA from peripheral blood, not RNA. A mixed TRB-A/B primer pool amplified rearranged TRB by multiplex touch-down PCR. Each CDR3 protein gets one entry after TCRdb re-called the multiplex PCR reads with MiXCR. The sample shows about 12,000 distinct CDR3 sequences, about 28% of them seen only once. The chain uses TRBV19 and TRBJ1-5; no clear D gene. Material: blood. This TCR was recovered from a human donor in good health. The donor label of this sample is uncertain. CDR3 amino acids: CASSMSVNSNQPQHF. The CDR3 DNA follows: TGTGCCAGTAGTATGTCGGTGAATAGCAATCAGCCCCAGCATTTT.